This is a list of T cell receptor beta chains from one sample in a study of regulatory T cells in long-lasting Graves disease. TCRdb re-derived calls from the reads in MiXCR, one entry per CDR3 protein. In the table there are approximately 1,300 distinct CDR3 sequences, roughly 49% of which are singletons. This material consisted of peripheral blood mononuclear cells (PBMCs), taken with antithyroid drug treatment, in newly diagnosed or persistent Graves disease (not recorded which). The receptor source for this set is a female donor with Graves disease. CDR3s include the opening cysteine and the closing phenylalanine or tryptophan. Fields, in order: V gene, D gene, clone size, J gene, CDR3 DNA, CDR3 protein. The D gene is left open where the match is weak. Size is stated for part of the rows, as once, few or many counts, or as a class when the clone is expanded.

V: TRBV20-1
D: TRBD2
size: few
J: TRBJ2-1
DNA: TGCAGTGCTAGATGGGCGGGAGGAATAAATGAGCAGTTCTTC
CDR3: CSARWAGGINEQFF

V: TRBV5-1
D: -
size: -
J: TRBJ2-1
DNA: TGCGCCAGCACCAATAAGGGGGAGTGGAATGAGCAGTTCTTC
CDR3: CASTNKGEWNEQFF

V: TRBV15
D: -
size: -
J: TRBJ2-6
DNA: TGTGCCACCAGCAGAGACGCGGGTTCTGGGGCCAACGTCCTGACTTTC
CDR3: CATSRDAGSGANVLTF

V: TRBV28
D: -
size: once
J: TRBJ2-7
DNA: TGTGCCAGCAGTTTGAGATCCGGCGAGCAGTACTTC
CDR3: CASSLRSGEQYF

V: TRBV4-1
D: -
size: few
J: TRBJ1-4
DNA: TGCGCCAGCAGCCAAGGGTGGGGCCGGGGGACTAATGAAAAACTGTTTTTT
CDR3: CASSQGWGRGTNEKLFF

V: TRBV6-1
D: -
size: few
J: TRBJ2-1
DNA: TGTGCCAGCAGTGAAGCGGGGCCTAATGAGCAGTTCTTC
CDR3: CASSEAGPNEQFF

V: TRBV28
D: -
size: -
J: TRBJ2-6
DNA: TGTGCCAGCAGTTTATTTCGGGAGAAGGGTGGGGCCAACGTCCTGACTTTC
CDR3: CASSLFREKGGANVLTF

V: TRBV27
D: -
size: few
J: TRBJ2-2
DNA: TGTGCCAGCAGCCTCACACCCACCGGGGAGCTGTTTTTT
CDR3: CASSLTPTGELFF

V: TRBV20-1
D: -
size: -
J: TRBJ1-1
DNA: TGCAGTGCTAGTTCGGGGTCTGAAGCTTTCTTT
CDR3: CSASSGSEAFF

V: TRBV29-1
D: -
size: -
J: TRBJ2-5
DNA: TGCAGCGTTGCCTGGGCTAGCGAGGAGACCCAGTACTTC
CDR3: CSVAWASEETQYF

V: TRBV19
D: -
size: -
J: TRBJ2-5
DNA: TGTGCCAGTATCGACGACAGACAAGAGACCCAGTACTTC
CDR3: CASIDDRQETQYF

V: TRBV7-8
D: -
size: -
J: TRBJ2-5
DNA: TGTGCCAGCACCCAGAGGCGGGTTCAAGAGACCCAGTACTTC
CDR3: CASTQRRVQETQYF

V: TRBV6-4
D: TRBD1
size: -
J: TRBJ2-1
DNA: TGTGCCAGCAGTGACTCTTCGGACAGGGAGTACAATGAGCAGTTCTTC
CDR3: CASSDSSDREYNEQFF

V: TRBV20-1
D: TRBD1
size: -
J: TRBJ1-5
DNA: TGCAGTGCTAACAGACAGGGGGTCGGTCAGCCCCAGCATTTT
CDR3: CSANRQGVGQPQHF

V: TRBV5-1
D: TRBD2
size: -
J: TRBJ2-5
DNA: TGCGCCAGCTGGCGGGAGATAGGTTCGGGGGGAGAGACCCAGTACTTC
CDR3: CASWREIGSGGETQYF

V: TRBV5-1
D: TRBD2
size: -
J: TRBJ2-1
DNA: TGCGCCAGCAGCTTGGATTTCGTCGGGACTAGCGGGAGCCATGAGCAGTTCTTC
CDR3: CASSLDFVGTSGSHEQFF

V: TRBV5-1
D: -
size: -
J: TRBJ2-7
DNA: TGCGCCAGCAGCTTGGCCGGCAGCTCCTACGAGCAGTACTTC
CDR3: CASSLAGSSYEQYF

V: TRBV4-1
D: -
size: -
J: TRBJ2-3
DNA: TGCGCCAGCAGCCAGTGGGGGCGTGGCCCAGATACGCAGTATTTT
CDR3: CASSQWGRGPDTQYF

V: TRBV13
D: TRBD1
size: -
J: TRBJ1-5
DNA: TGTGCCAGCAGCCAAGGGGACAGTAAAATATCTCCCCAGCATTTT
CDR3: CASSQGDSKISPQHF

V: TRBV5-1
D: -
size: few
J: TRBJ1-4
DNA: TGCGCCAGCAGCTCACCGACACAGGGAAATAATGAAAAACTGTTTTTT
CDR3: CASSSPTQGNNEKLFF

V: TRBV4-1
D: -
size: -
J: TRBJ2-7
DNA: TGCGCCAGCAGCCAAGATGAGGGAAGTGGGTACGAGCAGTACTTC
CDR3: CASSQDEGSGYEQYF

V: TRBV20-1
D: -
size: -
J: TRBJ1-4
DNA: TGCAGTGCTAGAGAAGGGGATGAAAAACTGTTTTTT
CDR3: CSAREGDEKLFF

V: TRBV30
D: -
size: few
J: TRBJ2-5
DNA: TGTGCCTGGAGCCAGAGGAAGACCCAGTACTTC
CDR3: CAWSQRKTQYF

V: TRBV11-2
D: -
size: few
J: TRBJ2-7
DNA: TGTGCCAGCAGCTTAGAGGCGGGTCTCTCCTACGAGCAGTACTTC
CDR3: CASSLEAGLSYEQYF

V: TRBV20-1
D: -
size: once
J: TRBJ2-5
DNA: TGCAGGGCCTCATCGGGAAGCCGGGAGACCCAGTACTTC
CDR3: CRASSGSRETQYF

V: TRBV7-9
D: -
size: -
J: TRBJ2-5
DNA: TGTGCCAGCCCTAGCCAAGAGACCCAGTACTTC
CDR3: CASPSQETQYF

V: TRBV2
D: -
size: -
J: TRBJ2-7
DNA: TGTGCCACCTCCAAAACGGGGACCGGGGGAGAGCAGTACTTC
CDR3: CATSKTGTGGEQYF

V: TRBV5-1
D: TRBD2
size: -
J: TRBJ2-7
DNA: TGCGCCAGCAGCTTAGGAGTAGCGGGAGCCTACGAGCAGTACTTC
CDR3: CASSLGVAGAYEQYF

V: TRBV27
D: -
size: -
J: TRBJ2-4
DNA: TGTGCCAGCAGTTTATCGCTGGGGGGAAAAAACATTCAGTACTTC
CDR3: CASSLSLGGKNIQYF

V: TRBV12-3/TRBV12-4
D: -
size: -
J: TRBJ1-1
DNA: TGTGCCAGCAGAACAGGTTGGGACACTGAAGCTTTCTTT
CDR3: CASRTGWDTEAFF

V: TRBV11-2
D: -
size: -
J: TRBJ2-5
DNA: TGTGCCAGCAGCCTCTACCAGGCTGAGACCCAGTACTTC
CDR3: CASSLYQAETQYF